Sequencing of this T cell receptor (beta chain) was carried out in a study of T cells in Graves' hyperthyroidism and ophthalmopathy. Amplified regions were TCR beta CDR3 sequences from RNA transcripts. First-round RT-PCR targeting the TCR CDR3 was performed with the HTBI primer set. Each CDR3 protein is one row after TCRdb ran MiXCR on the multiplex PCR reads. Among about 640,000 distinct CDR3 sequences listed, 45% were seen once. The CDR3 sequence is 14 residues long. From germline, CDR1 is SGHAT and CDR2 FQNNGV. Uncontrolled infection, other autoimmune disease, pregnancy or lactation barred patients from enrollment. Study findings and constraints: Separating ophthalmopathy from stable hyperthyroidism was achieved by a 13 V-J model. Blood held most thyroid clonotypes expanded above 0.001 frequency.

For this clonotype: Its antigen remains unidentified. A read error may explain this, as a much larger clone is one base away.

V usage is TRBV11-2 and J usage is TRBJ1-2, with D unclear. The specimen sequenced was peripheral blood or thyroid tissue (not recorded which). This clonotype originated in an adult man with Graves' disease, either hyperthyroidism or ophthalmopathy (not recorded which). The CDR3 sequence: CASSLSGTNYGCTF. CDR3 DNA: TGTGCCAGCAGCTTGTCGGGTACTAACTATGGCTGCACCTTC.